These 7 T cell receptor beta chains originate from one sample sequenced in a study of a mutant IDH1 vaccine in newly diagnosed glioma. The time point denotes: week 5, during vaccination. Vaccination used 300 ug of mutant IDH1 20-mer peptide per dose, with topical imiquimod. Method: immunoSEQ multiplex PCR; TCRdb's copy keeps in-frame clones and lacks some. The sample has around 78,000 clones; about 91% are singletons. What these receptors recognize is not known. Material: PBMCs, obtained from a glioma patient whose treatment included an IDH1 peptide vaccine. The source is a woman aged 50 to 60 with glioma.

This clone has a single count. The rearrangement links TRBV5-5 to TRBJ2-5, with TRBD1 as a possible D gene (5 bases). V gave up 1 base and J gave up 4 bases, with 8 bases separating them. Germline V gives CDR1 SGHKS, CDR2 YYEKEE (reference sequence). This CDR3 is 13 amino acids long. The CDR3 region is CASSLTGAETQYF. The CDR3 DNA reads TGTGCCAGCAGCTTGACAGGAGCAGAGACCCAGTACTTC.

The CDR3 DNA reads as TGCGCCAGCAGCGGACCCGCAGGGTTGACTGAAGCTTTCTTT. It is translated as CASSGPAGLTEAFF. This chain connects TRBV5-1 to TRBJ1-1, with D possibly TRBD1 on 5 matching bases. Germline V gives CDR1 SGHRS, CDR2 YFSETQ. The CDR3 consists of 14 residues. With 4 bases removed from V and 5 bases from J, the gap between germline ends came to 15 bases.

This rearrangement joins TRBV18 to TRBJ2-5; 9 bases align to TRBD2. The germline V gene has CDR1 KGHSH and CDR2 LQKENI. J was trimmed by 3 bases and V by 0 bases; bases with no gene match: 5. This CDR3 has 16 amino acids. The CDR3 sequence is CASSPPRLAAKETQYF. CDR3 nucleotide sequence: TGTGCCAGCTCACCACCCAGACTAGCGGCGAAAGAGACCCAGTACTTC.

The rearrangement joins TRBV19 to TRBJ2-1, with TRBD2 matching over 9 bases. The CDR3 has 14 amino acids. Germline-derived CDR1 and CDR2 are LNHDA and SQIVND (reference sequence). J was trimmed by 2 bases and V by 7 bases; bases with no gene match: 3. The CDR3 coding sequence is TGTGCCAGTAAGACTAGCGGTGCCTACAATGAGCAGTTCTTC. Encoded protein: CASKTSGAYNEQFF.

The V call is TRBV28, the J call TRBJ2-3; unclear D gene. The V and J ends lost 3 bases and 3 bases respectively, with 7 bases between them. The V gene's germline CDR1 is MDHEN and CDR2 SYDVKM. There are 13 residues in the CDR3. The CDR3 reads CASSLVGTDTQYF. The CDR3 nucleotides are TGTGCCAGCAGTTTGGTGGGTACAGATACGCAGTATTTT.

This chain links TRBV5-4 with TRBJ2-7; D may correspond to TRBD1 or TRBD2 (6 bases each). The germline V and J ends were trimmed by 4 bases and 4 bases, with 18 bases remaining between them. The germline gives CDR1 SGHNT, CDR2 YYREEE (reference sequence). The CDR3 loop spans 15 amino acids. CDR3 DNA sequence: TGTGCCAGCAGCCTGGGGGGCGAAGTTCAATACGAGCAGTACTTC. This gives the protein CASSLGGEVQYEQYF.

The chain combines TRBV4-1 with TRBJ2-7; D gene uncertain. The CDR3 is 13 amino acids. Trimming cost V 2 bases and J 1 base, with 6 bases left between them. In germline, CDR1 is MGHRA, CDR2 YSYEKL. CDR3 protein: CASSQQPSYEQYF. CDR3 nucleotide sequence: TGCGCCAGCAGCCAACAGCCTTCCTACGAGCAGTACTTC.